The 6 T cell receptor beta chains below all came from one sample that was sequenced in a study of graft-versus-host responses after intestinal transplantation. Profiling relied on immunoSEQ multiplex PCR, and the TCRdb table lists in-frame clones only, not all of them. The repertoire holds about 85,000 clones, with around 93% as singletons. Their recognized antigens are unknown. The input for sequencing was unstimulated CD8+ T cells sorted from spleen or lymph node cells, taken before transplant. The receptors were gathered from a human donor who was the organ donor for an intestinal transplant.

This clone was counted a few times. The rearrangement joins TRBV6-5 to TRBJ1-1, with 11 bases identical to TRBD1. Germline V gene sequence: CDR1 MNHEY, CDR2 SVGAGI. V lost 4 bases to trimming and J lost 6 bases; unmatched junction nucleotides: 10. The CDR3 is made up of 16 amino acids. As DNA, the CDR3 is TGTGCCAGCAGTTCCCTACCCGGGACAGGGGGAGCTGAAGCTTTCTTT. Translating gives CASSSLPGTGGAEAFF.

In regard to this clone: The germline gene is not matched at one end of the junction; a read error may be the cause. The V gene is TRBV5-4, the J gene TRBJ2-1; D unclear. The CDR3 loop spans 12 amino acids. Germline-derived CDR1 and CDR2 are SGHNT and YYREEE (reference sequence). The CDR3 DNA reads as TGTGCCAGCAGCCTAGGGTACAGTGAGCAGTTCTTC. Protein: CASSLGYSEQFF.

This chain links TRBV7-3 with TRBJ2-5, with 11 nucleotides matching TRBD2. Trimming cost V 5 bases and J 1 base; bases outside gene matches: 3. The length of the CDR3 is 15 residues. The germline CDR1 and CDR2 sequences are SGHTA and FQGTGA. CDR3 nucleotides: TGTGCCAGCAGCCCAGGGACTAGCGGCCAAGAGACCCAGTACTTC. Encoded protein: CASSPGTSGQETQYF.

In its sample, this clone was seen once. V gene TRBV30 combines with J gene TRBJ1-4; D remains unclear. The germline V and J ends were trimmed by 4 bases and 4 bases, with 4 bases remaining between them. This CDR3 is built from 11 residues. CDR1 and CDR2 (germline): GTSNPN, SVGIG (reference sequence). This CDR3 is CAWTVNEKLFF. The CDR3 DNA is TGTGCCTGGACAGTTAATGAAAAACTGTTTTTT. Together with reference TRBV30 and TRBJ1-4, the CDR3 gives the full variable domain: SQTIHQWPATLVQPVGSPLSLECTVEGTSNPNLYWYRQAAGRGLQLLFYSVGIGQISSEVPQNLSASRPQDRQFILSSKKLLLSDSGFYLCAWTVNEKLFFGSGTQLSVL.

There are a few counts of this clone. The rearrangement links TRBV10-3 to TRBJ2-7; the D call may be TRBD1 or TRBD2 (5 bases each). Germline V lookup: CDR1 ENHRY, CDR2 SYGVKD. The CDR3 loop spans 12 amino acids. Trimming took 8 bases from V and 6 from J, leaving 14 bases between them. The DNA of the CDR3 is TGTGCCATCCGAGGGGAGTTTCCCGAGCAGTACTTC. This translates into CAIRGEFPEQYF.

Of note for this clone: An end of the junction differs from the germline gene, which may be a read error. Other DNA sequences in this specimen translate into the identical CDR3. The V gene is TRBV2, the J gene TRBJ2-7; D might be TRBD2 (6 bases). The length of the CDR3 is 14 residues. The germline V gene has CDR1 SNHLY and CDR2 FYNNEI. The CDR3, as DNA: TGCGCCAGCAGTGGGCTAGCGAGCTCCTACGAGCAGTACTTC. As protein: CASSGLASSYEQYF.